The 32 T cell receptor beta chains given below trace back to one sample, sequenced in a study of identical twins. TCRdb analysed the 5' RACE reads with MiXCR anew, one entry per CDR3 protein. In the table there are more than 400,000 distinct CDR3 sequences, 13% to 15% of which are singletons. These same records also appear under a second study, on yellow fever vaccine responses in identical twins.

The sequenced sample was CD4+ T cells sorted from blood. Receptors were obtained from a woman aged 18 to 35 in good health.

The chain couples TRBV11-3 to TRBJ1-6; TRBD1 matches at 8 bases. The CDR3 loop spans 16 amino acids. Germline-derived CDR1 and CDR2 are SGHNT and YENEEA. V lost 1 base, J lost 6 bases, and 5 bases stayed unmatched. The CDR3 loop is CASSLVPGQVNSPLHF. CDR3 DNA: TGTGCCAGCAGCTTAGTACCGGGACAGGTTAATTCACCCCTCCACTTT.

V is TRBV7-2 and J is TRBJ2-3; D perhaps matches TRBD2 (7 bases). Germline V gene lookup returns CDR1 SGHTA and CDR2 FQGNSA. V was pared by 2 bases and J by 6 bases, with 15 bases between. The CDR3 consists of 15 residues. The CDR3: CASSLFWGGADTQYF. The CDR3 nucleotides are TGTGCCAGCAGCTTATTCTGGGGGGGGGCGGATACGCAGTATTTT.

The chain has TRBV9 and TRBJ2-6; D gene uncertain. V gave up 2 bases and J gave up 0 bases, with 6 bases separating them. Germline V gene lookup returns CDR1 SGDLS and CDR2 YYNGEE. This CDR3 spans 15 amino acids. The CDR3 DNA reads TGTGCCAGCAGCGTGACACCCTCTGGGGCCAACGTCCTGACTTTC. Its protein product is CASSVTPSGANVLTF.

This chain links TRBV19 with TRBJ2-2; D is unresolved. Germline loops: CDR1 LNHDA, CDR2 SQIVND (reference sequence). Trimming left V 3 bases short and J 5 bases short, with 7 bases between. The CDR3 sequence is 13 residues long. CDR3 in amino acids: CASSMVRTGELFF. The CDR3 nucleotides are TGTGCCAGTAGTATGGTTCGGACCGGGGAGCTGTTTTTT.

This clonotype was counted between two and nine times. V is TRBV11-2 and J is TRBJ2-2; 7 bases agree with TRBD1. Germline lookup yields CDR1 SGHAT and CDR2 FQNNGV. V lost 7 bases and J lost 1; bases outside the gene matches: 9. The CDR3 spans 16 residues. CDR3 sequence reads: CASTLGQIRNTGELFF. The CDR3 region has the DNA TGTGCCAGCACTTTGGGACAGATTAGGAACACCGGGGAGCTGTTTTTT.

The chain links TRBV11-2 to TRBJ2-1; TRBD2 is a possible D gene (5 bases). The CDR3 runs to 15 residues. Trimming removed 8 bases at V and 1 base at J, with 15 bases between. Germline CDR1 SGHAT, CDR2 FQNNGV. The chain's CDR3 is CASQEELQSYNEQFF. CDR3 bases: TGTGCCAGCCAGGAGGAACTTCAATCCTACAATGAGCAGTTCTTC.

CDR3 DNA sequence: TGTGCCAGCAGTAGCGACAATGAGCAGTTCTTC. Translating gives CASSSDNEQFF. This sequence joins TRBV11-1 and TRBJ2-1, with D maybe TRBD2 (5 bases). CDR1 and CDR2 from the germline V gene are SGHAT and FQDESV (reference sequence). Trimming cost V 6 bases and J 5 bases, with 5 bases left between them. CDR3 length: 11 residues.

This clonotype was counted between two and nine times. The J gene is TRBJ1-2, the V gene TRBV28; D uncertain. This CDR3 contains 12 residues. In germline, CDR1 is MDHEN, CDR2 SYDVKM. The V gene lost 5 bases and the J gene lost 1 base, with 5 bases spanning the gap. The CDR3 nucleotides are TGTGCCAGCAGTACTATTAACTATGGCTACACCTTC. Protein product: CASSTINYGYTF.

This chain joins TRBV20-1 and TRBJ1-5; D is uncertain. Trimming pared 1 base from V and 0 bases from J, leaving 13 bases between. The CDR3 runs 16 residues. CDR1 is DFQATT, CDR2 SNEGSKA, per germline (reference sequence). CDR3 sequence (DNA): TGCAGTGCTAGAGTTGCAGAATCGTATAGCAATCAGCCCCAGCATTTT. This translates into CSARVAESYSNQPQHF.

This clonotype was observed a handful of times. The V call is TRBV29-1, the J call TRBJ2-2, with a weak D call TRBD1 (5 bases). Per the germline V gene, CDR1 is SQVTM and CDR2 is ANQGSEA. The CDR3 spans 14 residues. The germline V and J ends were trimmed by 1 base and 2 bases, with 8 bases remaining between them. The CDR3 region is CSVEVTGNTGELFF. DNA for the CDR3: TGCAGCGTTGAAGTAACAGGAAACACCGGGGAGCTGTTTTTT.

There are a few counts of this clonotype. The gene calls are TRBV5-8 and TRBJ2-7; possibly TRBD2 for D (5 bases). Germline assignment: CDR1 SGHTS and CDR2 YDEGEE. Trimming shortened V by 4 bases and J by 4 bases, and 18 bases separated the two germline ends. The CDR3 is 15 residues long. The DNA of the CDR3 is TGTGCCAGCAGCACTGGACTGAGCCCTAATTACGAGCAGTACTTC. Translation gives CASSTGLSPNYEQYF.

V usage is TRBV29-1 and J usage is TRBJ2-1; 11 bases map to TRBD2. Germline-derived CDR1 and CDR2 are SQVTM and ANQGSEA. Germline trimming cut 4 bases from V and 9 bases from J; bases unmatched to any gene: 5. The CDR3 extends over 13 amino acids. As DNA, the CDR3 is TGCAGCGTTGCACTAGCGGGAGTAAGTGAGCAGTTCTTC. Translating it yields CSVALAGVSEQFF.

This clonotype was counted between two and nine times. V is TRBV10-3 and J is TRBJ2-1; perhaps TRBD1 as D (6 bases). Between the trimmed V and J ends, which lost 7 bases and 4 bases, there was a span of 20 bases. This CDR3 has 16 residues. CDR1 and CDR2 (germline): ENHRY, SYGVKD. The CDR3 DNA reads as TGTGCCATCAATCTAATTGGGGGCCTAACTTACAATGAGCAGTTCTTC. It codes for CAINLIGGLTYNEQFF.

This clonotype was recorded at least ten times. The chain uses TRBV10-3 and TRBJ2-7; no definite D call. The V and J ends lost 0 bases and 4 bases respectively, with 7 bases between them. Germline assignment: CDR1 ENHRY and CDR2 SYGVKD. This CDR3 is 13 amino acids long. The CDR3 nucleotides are TGTGCCATCAGTGAGTCAGGGCAATACGAGCAGTACGTC. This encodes CAISESGQYEQYV.

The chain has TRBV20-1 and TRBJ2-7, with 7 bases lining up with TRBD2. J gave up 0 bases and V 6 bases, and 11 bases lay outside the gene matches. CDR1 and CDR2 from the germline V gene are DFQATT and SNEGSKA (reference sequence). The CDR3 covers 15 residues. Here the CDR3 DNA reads TGCAGTGCCCCGAATATCCTAGCGGCCTCCTACGAGCAGTACTTC. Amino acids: CSAPNILAASYEQYF.

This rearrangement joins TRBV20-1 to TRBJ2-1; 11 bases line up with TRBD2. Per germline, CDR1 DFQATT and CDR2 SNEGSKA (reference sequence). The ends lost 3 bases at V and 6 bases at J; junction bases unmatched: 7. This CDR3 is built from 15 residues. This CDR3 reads CSASSLAGDPNEQFF. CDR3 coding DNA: TGCAGTGCTAGCTCACTAGCGGGGGACCCCAATGAGCAGTTCTTC.

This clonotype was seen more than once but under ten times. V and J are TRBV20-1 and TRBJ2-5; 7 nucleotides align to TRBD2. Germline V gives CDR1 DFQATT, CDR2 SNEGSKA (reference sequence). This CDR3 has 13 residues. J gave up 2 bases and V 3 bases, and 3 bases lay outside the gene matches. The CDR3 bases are TGCAGTGCTAGGCTGGGGGGGCAAGAGACCCAGTACTTC. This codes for CSARLGGQETQYF.

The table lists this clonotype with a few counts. The CDR3 is CASSSIAGAPYTQYF. CDR3 nucleotide sequence: TGTGCCAGCAGTTCCATAGCGGGGGCCCCCTATACGCAGTATTTT. The rearrangement joins TRBV27 to TRBJ2-3, with 9 bases matching TRBD2. The CDR3 spans 15 residues. The germline V gene has CDR1 MNHEY and CDR2 SMNVEV (reference sequence). The V and J ends lost 4 bases and 7 bases, in that order; junction bases with no gene match: 9.

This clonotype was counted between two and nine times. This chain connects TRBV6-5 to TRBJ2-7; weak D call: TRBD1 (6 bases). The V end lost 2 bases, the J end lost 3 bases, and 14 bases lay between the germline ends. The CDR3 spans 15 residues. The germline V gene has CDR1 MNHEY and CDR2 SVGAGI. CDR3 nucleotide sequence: TGTGCCAGCAGTTACGCGAGAGGACAGAACTACGAGCAGTACGTC. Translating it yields CASSYARGQNYEQYV.

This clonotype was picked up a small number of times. The CDR3, as DNA: TGCGCCAGCAGCAGTCACAGGGGACATGAGCAGTTCTTC. Protein sequence: CASSSHRGHEQFF. V and J are TRBV5-1 and TRBJ2-1; 7 nucleotides line up with TRBD1. This CDR3 has 13 residues. Germline V lookup: CDR1 SGHRS, CDR2 YFSETQ. J gave up 8 bases and V 4 bases, and 6 bases lay outside the gene matches.

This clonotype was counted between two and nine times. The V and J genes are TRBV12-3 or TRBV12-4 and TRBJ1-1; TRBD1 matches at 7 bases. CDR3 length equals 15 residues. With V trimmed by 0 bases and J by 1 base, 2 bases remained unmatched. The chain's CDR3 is CASSLAGQPNTEAFF. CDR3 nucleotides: TGTGCCAGCAGTTTAGCGGGACAGCCGAACACTGAAGCTTTCTTT.

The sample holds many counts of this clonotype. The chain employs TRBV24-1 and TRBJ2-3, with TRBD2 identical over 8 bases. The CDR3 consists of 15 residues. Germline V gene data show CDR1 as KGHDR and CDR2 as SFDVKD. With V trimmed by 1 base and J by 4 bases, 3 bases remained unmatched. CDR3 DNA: TGTGCCACCAGTGATTTTAAAGCGGGAGCAGATACGCAGTATTTT. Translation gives CATSDFKAGADTQYF.

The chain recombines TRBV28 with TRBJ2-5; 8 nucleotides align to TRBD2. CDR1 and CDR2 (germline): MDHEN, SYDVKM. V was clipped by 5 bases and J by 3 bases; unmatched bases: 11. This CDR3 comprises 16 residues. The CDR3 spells CASSTGLAGIKETQYF. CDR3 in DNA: TGTGCCAGCAGTACTGGCTTAGCGGGGATAAAAGAGACCCAGTACTTC.

The CDR3, as DNA: TGCGCCAGCAGCTTGGGACGACAGAACACCGGGGAGCTGTTTTTT. It encodes CASSLGRQNTGELFF. The chain combines TRBV5-1 with TRBJ2-2; the D is unclear. CDR1 and CDR2 (germline): SGHRS, YFSETQ. Trimming removed 0 bases at V and 1 base at J, with 7 bases between. This CDR3 spans 15 amino acids.

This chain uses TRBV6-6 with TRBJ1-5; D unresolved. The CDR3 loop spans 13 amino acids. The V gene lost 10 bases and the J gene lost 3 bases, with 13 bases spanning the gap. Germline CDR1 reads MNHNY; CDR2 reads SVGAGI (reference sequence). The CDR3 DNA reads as TGTGCCACTGCACGGGATCCCAATCAGCCCCAGCATTTT. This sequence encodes CATARDPNQPQHF.

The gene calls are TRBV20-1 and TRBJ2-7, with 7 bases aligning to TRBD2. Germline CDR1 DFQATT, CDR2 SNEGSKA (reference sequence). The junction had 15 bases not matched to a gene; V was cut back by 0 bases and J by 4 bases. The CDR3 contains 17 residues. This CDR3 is CSARDILQGGSGYEQYF. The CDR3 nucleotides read TGCAGTGCTAGAGATATATTGCAAGGCGGGAGTGGGTACGAGCAGTACTTC.

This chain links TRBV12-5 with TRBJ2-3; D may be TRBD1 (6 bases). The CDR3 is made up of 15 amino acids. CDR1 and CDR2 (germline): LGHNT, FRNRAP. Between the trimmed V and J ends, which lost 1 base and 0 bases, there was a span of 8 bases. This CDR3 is CASGLGDRSTDTQYF. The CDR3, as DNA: TGTGCTAGTGGTTTGGGTGACAGGAGCACAGATACGCAGTATTTT.

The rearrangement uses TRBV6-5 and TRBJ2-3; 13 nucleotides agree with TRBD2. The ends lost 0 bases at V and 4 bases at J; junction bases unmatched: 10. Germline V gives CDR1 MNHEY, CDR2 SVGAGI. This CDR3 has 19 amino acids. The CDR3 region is CASSYSTGTSGIRADTQYF. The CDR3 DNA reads TGTGCCAGCAGTTACTCGACCGGGACTAGCGGGATTAGGGCAGATACGCAGTATTTT.

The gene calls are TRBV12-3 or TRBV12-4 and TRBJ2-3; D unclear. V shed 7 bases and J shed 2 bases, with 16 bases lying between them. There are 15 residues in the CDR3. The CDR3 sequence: CASTPQAFSTDTQYF. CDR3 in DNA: TGTGCCAGCACCCCCCAGGCTTTTTCCACAGATACGCAGTATTTT.

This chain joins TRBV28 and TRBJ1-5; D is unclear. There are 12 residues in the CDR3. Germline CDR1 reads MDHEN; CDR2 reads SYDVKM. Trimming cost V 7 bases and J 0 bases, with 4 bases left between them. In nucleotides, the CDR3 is TGTGCCAGCAAGGATAGCAATCAGCCCCAGCATTTT. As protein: CASKDSNQPQHF.

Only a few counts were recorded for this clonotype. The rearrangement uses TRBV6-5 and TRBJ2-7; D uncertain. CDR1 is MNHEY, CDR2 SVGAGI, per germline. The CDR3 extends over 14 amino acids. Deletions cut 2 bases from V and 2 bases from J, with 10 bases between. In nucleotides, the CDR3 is TGTGCCAGCAGTTACGTCGTGGCCCCCTACGAGCAGTACTTC. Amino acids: CASSYVVAPYEQYF.

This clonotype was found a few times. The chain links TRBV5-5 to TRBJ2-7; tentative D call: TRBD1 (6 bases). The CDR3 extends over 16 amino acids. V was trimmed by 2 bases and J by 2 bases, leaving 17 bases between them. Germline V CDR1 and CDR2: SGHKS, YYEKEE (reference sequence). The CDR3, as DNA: TGTGCCAGCAGCTTTTCAGGGACATCTGGGGCCTACGAGCAGTACTTC. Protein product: CASSFSGTSGAYEQYF.